This record looks at one T cell receptor beta chain sequence and its context. Its target is unknown. Some clones are missing from TCRdb's copy, which holds only in-frame ones; the method was immunoSEQ multiplex PCR. The data contain over a million clones, 95% to 97% of them singletons. The CDR3 spans 13 residues. CDR1 and CDR2 (germline): SGHRS, YFSETQ. V shed 4 bases and J 5 bases; nucleotides not matched to a gene: 3. The source of the sample is a study of shared clonotypes between healthy human individuals. Findings and caveats of the study: What limited the represented genetic and exposure-history diversity was the small number of donors.

This clonotype was obtained from a man aged 25-40 years in good health. The chain links TRBV5-1 to TRBJ2-5; 9 bases fit TRBD2. Material for sequencing was naive CD4+ T cells sorted from blood. Described subset: CD45RA+ positively selected. Here the CDR3 reads CASSPGTSETQYF. In DNA, the CDR3 is TGCGCCAGCAGCCCGGGGACTAGCGAGACCCAGTACTTC. Full variable domain (remainder filled in from reference TRBV5-1 and TRBJ2-5): KAGVTQTPRYLIKTRGQQVTLSCSPISGHRSVSWYQQTPGQGLQFLFEYFSETQRNKGNFPGRFSGRQFSNSRSEMNVSTLELGDSALYLCASSPGTSETQYFGPGTRLLVL.